Listed below are T cell receptor beta chains from one sample, sequenced in a study of blood T cell repertoires in COVID-19. Sequencing used immunoSEQ multiplex PCR; TCRdb keeps in-frame clones, though not all of them. Of 21,000 or so clones in the sample, 90% were seen once. Source material: peripheral blood. These receptors originate from a human donor in a cohort sampled during active COVID-19. Both conserved end residues are part of each CDR3. D genes are given only for firm matches. Only some rows state a clone size, as once, few, many or a class for expanded clones.

abundance	d_gene	j_gene	v_gene	CDR3aa	CDR3nt
-	-	TRBJ1-2	TRBV12-3/TRBV12-4	CASSLGTLPGYTF	TGTGCCAGCAGTTTAGGGACTCTTCCGGGCTACACCTTC
-	-	TRBJ2-3	TRBV4-2	CASSPRDSTDTQYF	TGTGCCAGCAGCCCGAGGGACTCTACAGATACGCAGTATTTT
-	-	TRBJ1-2	TRBV6-5	CASSLKHLNGYTF	TGTGCCAGCAGCCTCAAACACCTCAATGGCTACACCTTC
-	-	TRBJ1-5	TRBV7-2	CASSSGAYSNQPQHF	TGTGCCAGCAGCTCAGGGGCTTATAGCAATCAGCCCCAGCATTTT
-	-	TRBJ2-1	TRBV6-2/TRBV6-3	CASSYGLAEQFF	TGTGCCAGCAGTTACGGCCTAGCGGAGCAGTTCTTC
-	TRBD1	TRBJ1-4	TRBV28	CASSWTGANEKLFF	TGTGCCAGCAGTTGGACAGGGGCTAATGAAAAACTGTTTTTT
-	-	TRBJ2-5	TRBV19	CASSVRAKGGDQETQYF	TGTGCCAGTAGTGTACGGGCCAAGGGCGGGGACCAAGAGACCCAGTACTTC
-	TRBD1	TRBJ2-7	TRBV5-1	CASSLGTGEFNEQYF	TGCGCCAGCAGCTTGGGGACAGGGGAATTTAACGAGCAGTACTTC
-	-	TRBJ1-2	TRBV5-1	CASSSTGPYGYTF	TGCGCCAGCAGCTCTACAGGACCGTATGGCTACACCTTC
-	-	TRBJ2-1	TRBV3-1/TRBV3-2	CASSQTGTCLF	TGTGCCAGCAGCCAAACGGGAACCTGTCTCTTC
-	-	TRBJ1-5	TRBV19	CASSIELGGSNQPQHF	TGTGCCAGTAGTATAGAGCTCGGGGGGAGCAATCAGCCCCAGCATTTT
-	TRBD1	TRBJ2-1	TRBV4-3	CASSQLRGQGSFF	TGCGCCAGCAGCCAACTGAGGGGACAGGGTTCGTTCTTC
-	-	TRBJ1-2	TRBV5-1	CASSFLQAADNYGYTF	TGCGCCAGCAGCTTTCTCCAGGCCGCAGACAACTATGGCTACACCTTC
-	-	TRBJ2-5	TRBV19	CASRGNRVLNQETQYF	TGTGCCAGTAGGGGTAACAGGGTACTAAATCAAGAGACCCAGTACTTC
-	-	TRBJ1-2	TRBV11-3	CASSLATGTGGYGYTF	TGTGCCAGCAGCTTAGCCACAGGGACGGGGGGCTATGGCTACACCTTC
-	-	TRBJ1-1	TRBV2	CASSALTVTEAFF	TGTGCCAGCAGTGCTCTCACGGTAACTGAAGCTTTCTTT
-	-	TRBJ1-5	TRBV10-3	CAISESRGNQPQHF	TGTGCCATCAGTGAGTCGAGAGGCAATCAGCCCCAGCATTTT
-	TRBD2	TRBJ2-1	TRBV3-1/TRBV3-2	CASKPPWTSGVDYNEQFF	TGTGCCAGCAAACCTCCCTGGACTAGCGGGGTGGACTACAATGAGCAGTTCTTC
-	-	TRBJ1-2	TRBV14	CASSQDVWASYGYTF	TGTGCCAGCAGCCAAGACGTGTGGGCGTCCTATGGCTACACCTTC
-	-	TRBJ2-2	TRBV9	CASGHANTGELFF	TGTGCCAGCGGACACGCGAACACCGGGGAGCTGTTTTTT
-	-	TRBJ1-2	TRBV7-8	CASSLASRGGYTF	TGTGCCAGCAGCTTAGCGAGCAGGGGTGGCTACACCTTC
-	-	TRBJ1-1	TRBV9	CASSVGRIQGRGTSNTEAFF	TGTGCCAGCAGCGTAGGCCGAATTCAGGGAAGGGGAACCTCGAACACTGAAGCTTTCTTT
-	-	TRBJ2-5	TRBV14	CASSLGIFRETQYF	TGTGCCAGCAGCCTGGGCATCTTTCGAGAGACCCAGTACTTC
-	-	TRBJ2-2	TRBV29-1	CSVVVSGWRELFF	TGCAGCGTTGTTGTGTCAGGGTGGAGGGAGCTGTTTTTT
-	TRBD1	TRBJ1-1	TRBV2	CASSRDRINTEAFF	TGTGCCAGCAGCCGGGACAGGATAAACACTGAAGCTTTCTTT
once	-	TRBJ1-1	TRBV2	CASSVDRILGAFF	TGTGCCAGCAGCGTCGACAGAATATTGGGGGCTTTCTTT
few	-	TRBJ2-5	TRBV5-4	CASGPGPFQETQYF	TGTGCCAGCGGGCCAGGGCCCTTCCAAGAGACCCAGTACTTC
once	TRBD1	TRBJ1-6	TRBV28	CASSAGQGLLVGLHF	TGTGCCAGCAGTGCTGGACAGGGCCTTTTAGTGGGCCTCCACTTT
-	TRBD1	TRBJ1-4	TRBV2	CASSAGGTNEKLFF	TGTGCCAGCAGTGCAGGGGGCACTAATGAAAAACTGTTTTTT
few	TRBD1	TRBJ1-3	TRBV9	CASSGWTGDTIYF	TGTGCCAGCAGCGGATGGACAGGGGACACCATATATTTT
-	TRBD1	TRBJ1-5	TRBV4-1	CASSLQPGTGGSQPQHF	TGCGCCAGCAGCCTCCAACCGGGCACAGGGGGGAGTCAGCCCCAGCATTTT
-	-	TRBJ2-1	TRBV6-4	CASSEGQGNNEQFF	TGTGCCAGCAGTGAAGGCCAGGGTAACAATGAGCAGTTCTTC
-	-	TRBJ2-5	TRBV23-1	CASSQSPGAPLYF	TGCGCCAGCAGTCAATCGCCAGGGGCTCCTCTTTACTTC
-	-	TRBJ1-3	TRBV7-9	CASILSITGNTIYF	TGTGCCAGCATATTGTCTATTACCGGAAACACCATATATTTT
-	-	TRBJ2-4	TRBV5-1	CASSLGALRQVDIQYF	TGCGCCAGCAGCTTGGGGGCCCTCCGGCAGGTGGACATTCAGTACTTC
-	-	TRBJ1-1	TRBV2	CASSLRDTEAFF	TGTGCCAGCTCCCTACGGGACACTGAAGCTTTCTTT
-	TRBD2	TRBJ2-7	TRBV7-8	CASSLVVSGGAAGYEQYF	TGTGCCAGCAGCTTAGTTGTTAGCGGGGGGGCCGCCGGCTACGAGCAGTACTTC
-	-	TRBJ2-7	TRBV30	CAWSVKGLDEQYF	TGTGCCTGGAGTGTAAAGGGGTTGGACGAGCAGTACTTC
-	TRBD1	TRBJ1-5	TRBV19	CASSILGTGGAQPQHF	TGTGCCAGTAGCATCCTCGGGACAGGGGGCGCACAGCCCCAGCATTTT
-	TRBD1	TRBJ2-1	TRBV5-1	CASSAGQGNNEQFF	TGCGCCAGCAGCGCCGGACAGGGGAACAATGAGCAGTTCTTC
-	TRBD2	TRBJ2-1	TRBV7-7	CASSSLAGGPGNEQFF	TGTGCTAGCAGCTCGCTAGCGGGGGGGCCTGGGAATGAGCAGTTCTTC
-	TRBD2	TRBJ2-3	TRBV6-1	CASSEGLAGTDTQYF	TGTGCCAGCAGTGAAGGACTAGCGGGCACAGATACGCAGTATTTT
once	-	TRBJ1-2	TRBV5-1	CASAWRGTPDVGGYTF	TGCGCCAGCGCCTGGCGCGGGACTCCCGACGTAGGGGGCTACACCTTC
-	-	TRBJ2-1	TRBV19	CASSMDGGPYNEQFF	TGTGCCAGTAGTATGGACGGGGGGCCGTACAATGAGCAGTTCTTC